These T cell receptor beta chains were read from a single sample in a study of blood T cell repertoires in COVID-19. Here immunoSEQ multiplex PCR was the method, and the copy in TCRdb shows in-frame clones only, minus some. The sample has over 100,000 clones; approximately 80% are singletons. The sequenced material came from peripheral blood. Source of these receptors: an older woman with active or convalescent COVID-19. The CDR3 runs from the conserved cysteine through the conserved F or W. A D gene is named only where the DNA matches it firmly. Not all rows give a size; the values are once, few, many and, for expanded clones, a class.

CDR3 length	clone size	J gene	V gene	D gene	CDR3 protein	CDR3 DNA
12	-	TRBJ1-2	TRBV19	-	CASSTPLWRYTF	TGTGCCAGTAGTACGCCACTATGGAGGTACACCTTC
13	few	TRBJ1-4	TRBV14	TRBD1	CASSRQGNEKLFF	TGTGCCAGCAGCCGACAGGGTAATGAAAAACTGTTTTTT
14	once	TRBJ1-2	TRBV6-6	-	CASSQEGRDYGYTF	TGTGCCAGCAGTCAGGAGGGCAGGGACTATGGCTACACCTTC
12	-	TRBJ1-2	TRBV28	-	CASSLVQYGYTF	TGTGCCAGCAGTTTAGTACAGTATGGCTACACCTTC
15	few	TRBJ2-1	TRBV5-1	TRBD2	CASRLAGETYNEQFF	TGCGCCAGCAGGTTGGCGGGAGAAACCTACAATGAGCAGTTCTTC
14	-	TRBJ1-1	TRBV25-1	TRBD1	CASRSTGVNTEAFF	TGTGCCAGCAGATCCACAGGGGTGAACACTGAAGCTTTCTTT
19	-	TRBJ2-1	TRBV19	-	CASSIDGASMRRSYNEQFF	TGTGCCAGTAGTATAGATGGCGCTAGCATGCGGCGCTCCTACAATGAGCAGTTCTTC
13	-	TRBJ2-7	TRBV11-2	-	CASSLKRVGEQYF	TGTGCCAGCAGCTTAAAGAGGGTGGGCGAGCAGTACTTC
15	once	TRBJ2-7	TRBV3-1/TRBV3-2	TRBD2	CASSQGVREGGEQYF	TGTGCCAGCAGCCAAGGGGTAAGGGAGGGCGGCGAGCAGTACTTC
13	-	TRBJ2-4	TRBV11-2	-	CASRTIAKNIQYF	TGTGCCAGCAGAACAATAGCCAAAAACATTCAGTACTTC
14	-	TRBJ1-4	TRBV14	TRBD1	CASSPTGVYEKLFF	TGTGCCAGCAGCCCGACAGGGGTGTATGAAAAACTGTTTTTT
13	-	TRBJ2-2	TRBV10-3	TRBD1	CAISDRGTGELFF	TGTGCCATCAGCGACAGGGGCACCGGGGAGCTGTTTTTT
14	-	TRBJ2-1	TRBV19	-	CASSIDGGYNEQFF	TGTGCCAGTAGTATAGATGGGGGGTACAATGAGCAGTTCTTC
16	few	TRBJ2-5	TRBV6-6	TRBD2	CASKLAGGTYQETQYF	TGTGCCAGCAAACTAGCGGGAGGGACGTACCAAGAGACCCAGTACTTC
16	once	TRBJ1-1	TRBV5-4	TRBD1	CASSFGTGGAITEAFF	TGTGCCAGCAGCTTCGGGACAGGGGGCGCTATCACTGAAGCTTTCTTT
13	few	TRBJ2-1	TRBV10-3	-	CAISAGTTNEQFF	TGTGCCATCAGTGCCGGGACAACTAATGAGCAGTTCTTC
15	once	TRBJ2-3	TRBV5-1	-	CASSLAGVGLDTQYF	TGCGCCAGCAGCTTGGCCGGGGTGGGATTGGATACGCAGTATTTT
15	-	TRBJ1-4	TRBV6-5	TRBD1	CASSYRGQTNEKLFF	TGTGCCAGCAGTTACAGGGGACAGACTAATGAAAAACTGTTTTTT
19	-	TRBJ2-3	TRBV5-1	TRBD2	CASSVSFQRGGGVPDTQYF	TGCGCCAGCAGCGTATCTTTTCAGCGGGGGGGCGGAGTTCCAGATACGCAGTATTTT
10	-	TRBJ2-7	TRBV20-1	-	CSLERYEQYF	TGCAGCTTGGAGCGCTACGAGCAGTACTTC
13	-	TRBJ2-7	TRBV6-2/TRBV6-3	-	CASSRQATYEQYF	TGTGCCAGCAGCCGACAGGCTACCTACGAGCAGTACTTC
15	-	TRBJ2-3	TRBV6-6	TRBD2	CASSQREMNTDTQYF	TGTGCCAGCAGTCAGCGGGAGATGAACACAGATACGCAGTATTTT
15	-	TRBJ1-1	TRBV18	-	CASSTTLEANTEAFF	TGTGCCAGCTCTACCACTCTCGAGGCGAACACTGAAGCTTTCTTT
14	-	TRBJ2-7	TRBV11-3	TRBD2	CASSFVSGSGEQYF	TGTGCCAGCAGCTTTGTAAGCGGGAGTGGCGAGCAGTACTTC
13	-	TRBJ2-1	TRBV14	-	CASSQMDGGEQFF	TGTGCCAGCAGCCAGATGGACGGGGGAGAGCAGTTCTTC
16	-	TRBJ2-5	TRBV6-1	TRBD2	CASSVSGRAGQETQYF	TGTGCCAGCAGTGTTAGCGGGAGGGCCGGCCAAGAGACCCAGTACTTC
13	-	TRBJ2-5	TRBV7-9	-	CASSGRQAETQYF	TGTGCCAGCAGCGGAAGACAGGCAGAGACCCAGTACTTC
16	-	TRBJ1-1	TRBV19	-	CASSPTDRSFGTEAFF	TGTGCCAGTAGTCCGACGGACAGAAGCTTTGGCACTGAAGCTTTCTTT
15	-	TRBJ1-3	TRBV5-5	-	CASTLWGGSGNTIYF	TGTGCCAGCACCCTGTGGGGGGGCTCTGGAAACACCATATATTTT
18	once	TRBJ2-3	TRBV28	-	CASSFVGGRRGATDTQYF	TGTGCCAGCAGTTTCGTAGGTGGGAGGAGGGGTGCCACAGATACGCAGTATTTT
13	-	TRBJ2-5	TRBV28	TRBD2	CASSFPSGETQYF	TGTGCCAGCAGTTTCCCTAGCGGAGAGACCCAGTACTTC
19	-	TRBJ1-5	TRBV27	TRBD1	CASSPYRDRERYSNQPQHF	TGTGCCAGCAGTCCATACCGGGACAGGGAACGATATAGCAATCAGCCCCAGCATTTT
12	-	TRBJ1-1	TRBV5-6	-	CASSLSGLGAFF	TGTGCCAGCAGCTTGAGTGGCCTTGGAGCTTTCTTT
16	-	TRBJ2-5	TRBV24-1	-	CATSDLLREQGETQYF	TGTGCCACCAGTGATTTATTGAGGGAACAGGGAGAGACCCAGTACTTC
13	few	TRBJ1-2	TRBV28	TRBD1	CASSPTGAYGYTF	TGTGCCAGCAGTCCGACAGGGGCCTATGGCTACACCTTC
12	-	TRBJ1-1	TRBV5-5	-	CASSLVWEGAFF	TGTGCCAGCAGCTTGGTTTGGGAGGGAGCTTTCTTT
16	-	TRBJ1-5	TRBV18	-	CASSVVGRGSNQPQHF	TGTGCCAGCTCAGTCGTCGGGCGCGGGAGCAATCAGCCCCAGCATTTT
17	-	TRBJ2-7	TRBV6-2/TRBV6-3	TRBD2	CASSFQGVAGAPYEQYF	TGTGCCAGCAGTTTCCAGGGTGTAGCGGGAGCGCCCTACGAGCAGTACTTC
17	once	TRBJ1-1	TRBV5-4	TRBD1	CASSGPQGALVNTEAFF	TGTGCCAGCAGCGGCCCACAGGGGGCCTTAGTGAACACTGAAGCTTTCTTT
14	-	TRBJ1-1	TRBV6-5	-	CASRPTGPNTEAFF	TGTGCCAGCAGGCCTACAGGACCGAACACTGAAGCTTTCTTT
17	-	TRBJ1-5	TRBV7-8	-	CASSDYRLARGNQPQHF	TGTGCCAGCAGCGATTACAGGTTAGCAAGGGGCAATCAGCCCCAGCATTTT
15	-	TRBJ1-2	TRBV5-1	-	CASSLASTALYGYTF	TGCGCCAGCAGCTTGGCCAGCACAGCCCTCTATGGCTACACCTTC
14	-	TRBJ1-2	TRBV27	-	CASSFGRAAYGYTF	TGTGCCAGCAGTTTCGGCAGGGCGGCCTATGGCTACACCTTC
13	-	TRBJ2-3	TRBV5-1	TRBD1	CASSGDRGVTQYF	TGCGCCAGCAGCGGGGACAGGGGAGTTACGCAGTATTTT
14	-	TRBJ1-5	TRBV28	-	CASGELYSNQPQHF	TGTGCCAGCGGGGAGTTGTATAGCAATCAGCCCCAGCATTTT
17	-	TRBJ2-3	TRBV4-3	-	CASSQVFSASPPDTQYF	TGCGCCAGCAGCCAAGTTTTCAGCGCGTCGCCCCCGGATACGCAGTATTTT
15	-	TRBJ1-2	TRBV19	TRBD1	CASSAVTVTGSSYTF	TGTGCCAGTAGTGCCGTTACCGTGACAGGGTCTAGTTACACCTTC
16	-	TRBJ2-7	TRBV28	-	CASSLGIRQVGREQYF	TGTGCCAGCAGTTTGGGGATAAGGCAGGTGGGGCGCGAGCAGTACTTC
14	few	TRBJ1-6	TRBV7-9	-	CASSLAQNNSPLHF	TGTGCCAGCAGCTTAGCGCAGAATAATTCACCCCTCCACTTT
13	few	TRBJ1-2	TRBV2	-	CASSATESYGYTF	TGTGCCAGCAGTGCGACGGAGTCTTATGGCTACACCTTC
16	-	TRBJ2-3	TRBV27	TRBD2	CASSFRREAYTDTQYF	TGTGCCAGCAGTTTTAGGCGGGAGGCGTACACAGATACGCAGTATTTT
14	-	TRBJ1-2	TRBV11-2	-	CASSPEGGIFGYTF	TGTGCCAGCAGCCCCGAAGGGGGAATATTCGGCTACACCTTC